The clone carrying this T cell receptor delta chain was found a few times. Since a much larger clone is just one base distant, this may be a read error. Other DNA variants within this sample encode the same CDR3. This CDR3 contains 18 residues. CDR1 and CDR2 (germline): GEAIGNYY, EKD. TCRdb processed the reads again with the CATT caller. Of roughly 3,000 delta-chain clones listed, around 3.9% are singletons. The entry originates in a study of gamma-delta chains in newborns, infants, children. As for the study in general: Microbial exposure reportedly drives polyclonal innate γδ T cell expansion after birth.

The sample consisted of blood. V is TRDV2 and J is TRDJ3; D is possibly TRDD3 (5 bases). This TCR was recovered from a child who was a newborn, infant or young child, either healthy, febrile or measles-vaccinated (not recorded which). Written as DNA, the CDR3 is TGTGCCTGTGACACCGGGGGCTTCTACTCCTGGGACACCCGGCAGATGTTTTTC. It specifies CACDTGGFYSWDTRQMFF.